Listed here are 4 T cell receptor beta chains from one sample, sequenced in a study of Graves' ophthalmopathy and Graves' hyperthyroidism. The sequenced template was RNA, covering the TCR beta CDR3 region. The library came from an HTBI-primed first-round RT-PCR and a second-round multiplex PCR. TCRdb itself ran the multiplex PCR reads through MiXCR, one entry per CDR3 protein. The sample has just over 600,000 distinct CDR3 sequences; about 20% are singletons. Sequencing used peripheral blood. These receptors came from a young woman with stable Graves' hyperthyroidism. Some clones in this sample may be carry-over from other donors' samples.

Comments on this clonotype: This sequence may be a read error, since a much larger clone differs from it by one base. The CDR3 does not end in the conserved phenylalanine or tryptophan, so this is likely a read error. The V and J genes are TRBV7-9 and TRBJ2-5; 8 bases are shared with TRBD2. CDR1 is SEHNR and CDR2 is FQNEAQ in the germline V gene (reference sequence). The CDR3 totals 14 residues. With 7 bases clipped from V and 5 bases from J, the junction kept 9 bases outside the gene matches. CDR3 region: CASTQAGAAETQYY. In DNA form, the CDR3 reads TGTGCCAGCACCCAAGCGGGGGCAGCGGAGACCCAGTACTAC.

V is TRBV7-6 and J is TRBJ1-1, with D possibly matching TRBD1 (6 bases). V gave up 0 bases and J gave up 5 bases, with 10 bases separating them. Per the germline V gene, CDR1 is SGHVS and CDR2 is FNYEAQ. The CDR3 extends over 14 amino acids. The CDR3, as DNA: TGTGCCAGCAGCTTAGCCACAGGGTATACTGAAGCTTTCTTT. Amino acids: CASSLATGYTEAFF.

The CDR3 coding sequence is TGTGCCAGCAGTTACAGGGGGCCAAGCAATCAGCCCCAGCATTTT. Translating it yields CASSYRGPSNQPQHF. The chain recombines TRBV6-2 or TRBV6-3 with TRBJ1-5; 7 bases align to TRBD1. From germline, CDR1 is MNHEY and CDR2 SVGEGT. CDR3 length: 15 amino acids. Trimming removed 2 bases from V and 1 base from J; junction bases left unmatched: 2.

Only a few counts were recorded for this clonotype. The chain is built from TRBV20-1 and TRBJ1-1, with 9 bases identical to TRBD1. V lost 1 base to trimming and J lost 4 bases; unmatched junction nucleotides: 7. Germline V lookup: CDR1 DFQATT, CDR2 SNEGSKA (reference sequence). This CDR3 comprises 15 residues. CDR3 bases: TGCAGTGCTAGAGCCCGGGGACAGGGTACCACTGAAGCTTTCTTT. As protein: CSARARGQGTTEAFF.